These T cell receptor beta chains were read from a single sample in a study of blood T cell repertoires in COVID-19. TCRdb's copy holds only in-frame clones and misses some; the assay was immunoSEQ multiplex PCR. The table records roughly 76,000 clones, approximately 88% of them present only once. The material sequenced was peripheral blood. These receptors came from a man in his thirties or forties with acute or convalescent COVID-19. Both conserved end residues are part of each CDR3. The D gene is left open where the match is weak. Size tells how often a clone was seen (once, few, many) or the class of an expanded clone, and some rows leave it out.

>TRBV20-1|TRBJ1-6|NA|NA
CSASLGPGDSPLHF
TGCAGTGCTAGTTTGGGTCCCGGGGATTCACCCCTCCACTTT
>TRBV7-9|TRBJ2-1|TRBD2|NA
CASSRLLSGRVNNEQFF
TGTGCCAGCAGCCGACTCCTTAGCGGGAGGGTTAACAATGAGCAGTTCTTC
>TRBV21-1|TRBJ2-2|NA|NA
CASSPGTSVVTGELFF
TGTGCCAGCAGCCCCGGGACTAGCGTGGTCACCGGGGAGCTGTTTTTT
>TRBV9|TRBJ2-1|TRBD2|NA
CASTPRRELGEQFF
TGTGCCAGCACCCCGCGGCGGGAGTTGGGTGAGCAGTTCTTC
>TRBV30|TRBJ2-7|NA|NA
CAWADYYEQYF
TGTGCCTGGGCCGACTACTACGAGCAGTACTTC
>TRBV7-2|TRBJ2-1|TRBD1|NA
CASSLGSGGVLNEQFF
TGTGCCAGCAGCTTGGGTTCAGGGGGAGTACTCAATGAGCAGTTCTTC
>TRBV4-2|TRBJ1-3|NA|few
CASSDLDSGNTIYF
TGTGCCAGCAGCGATTTAGACTCTGGAAACACCATATATTTT
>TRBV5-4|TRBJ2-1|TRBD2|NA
CASSLESLGLAGEFF
TGTGCCAGCAGCTTGGAAAGTCTGGGACTAGCGGGAGAGTTCTTC
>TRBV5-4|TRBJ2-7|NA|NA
CASSLQNRASYEQYF
TGTGCCAGCAGCTTGCAGAACAGGGCCTCCTACGAGCAGTACTTC
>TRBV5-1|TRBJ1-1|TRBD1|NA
CASSISGTGGWGTEAFF
TGCGCCAGCAGCATCTCCGGGACAGGGGGCTGGGGCACTGAAGCTTTCTTT
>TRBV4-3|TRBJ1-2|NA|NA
CASSQAGRILPGGYTF
TGCGCCAGCAGCCAAGCAGGTCGGATCCTCCCTGGCGGCTACACCTTC
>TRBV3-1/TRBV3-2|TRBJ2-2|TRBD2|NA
CASSPSTSGRDNTGELFF
TGTGCCAGCAGCCCCAGCACTAGCGGGAGGGATAACACCGGGGAGCTGTTTTTT
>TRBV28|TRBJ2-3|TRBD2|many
CASSLEAGGPIVQYF
TGTGCCAGCAGTTTAGAGGCGGGAGGCCCTATAGTCCAGTATTTT
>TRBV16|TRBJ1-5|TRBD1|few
CASSQSGQGNQPQHF
TGTGCCAGCAGCCAATCGGGACAGGGGAATCAGCCCCAGCATTTT
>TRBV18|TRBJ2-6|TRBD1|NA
CASSQSQGGSSGANVLTF
TGTGCCAGCTCACAGTCACAGGGGGGCTCCTCTGGGGCCAACGTCCTGACTTTC
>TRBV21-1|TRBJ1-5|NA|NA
CASSPQYSNQPQHF
TGTGCCAGCAGCCCGCAGTATAGCAATCAGCCCCAGCATTTT
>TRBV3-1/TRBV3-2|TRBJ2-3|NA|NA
CASSQARGSDTQYF
TGTGCCAGCAGCCAAGCTAGGGGGTCAGATACGCAGTATTTT
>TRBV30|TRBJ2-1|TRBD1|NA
CAWKEDRYNEQFF
TGTGCCTGGAAGGAGGACAGGTACAATGAGCAGTTCTTC
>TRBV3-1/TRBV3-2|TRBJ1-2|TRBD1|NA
CASSLAGTVFGYTF
TGTGCCAGCAGCCTAGCCGGGACAGTCTTCGGCTACACCTTC
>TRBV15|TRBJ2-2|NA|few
CATSRDYLNTGELFF
TGTGCCACCAGCAGAGACTATCTGAACACCGGGGAGCTGTTTTTT
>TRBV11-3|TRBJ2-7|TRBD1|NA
CASSLRDRGFSATIDEQYF
TGTGCCAGCAGCTTAAGGGACAGGGGCTTTTCCGCCACTATTGACGAGCAGTACTTC
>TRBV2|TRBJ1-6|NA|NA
CASSEESSYNSPLHF
TGTGCCAGCAGTGAAGAGAGCTCCTATAATTCACCCCTCCACTTT
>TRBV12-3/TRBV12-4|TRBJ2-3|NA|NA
CASTQDYLTQYF
TGTGCCAGCACCCAGGACTACTTGACGCAGTATTTT
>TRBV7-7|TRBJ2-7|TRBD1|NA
CASSLQGAASEQYF
TGTGCTAGCAGCCTACAGGGGGCGGCGTCCGAGCAGTACTTC
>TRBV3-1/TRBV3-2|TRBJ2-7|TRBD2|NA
CASSPRGRMWEGGDEQYF
TGTGCCAGCAGCCCCCGCGGAAGGATGTGGGAGGGCGGTGACGAGCAGTACTTC
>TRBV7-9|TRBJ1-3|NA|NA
CASSSRGSSGNTIYF
TGTGCCAGCAGCTCCCGCGGGAGCTCTGGAAACACCATATATTTT
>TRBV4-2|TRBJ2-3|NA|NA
CASSQEPGSSTDTQYF
TGTGCCAGCAGCCAAGAACCGGGGTCTAGCACAGATACGCAGTATTTT
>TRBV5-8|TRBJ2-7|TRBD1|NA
CASSYTGTGSYEQYF
TGTGCCAGCAGCTACACCGGGACAGGATCCTACGAGCAGTACTTC
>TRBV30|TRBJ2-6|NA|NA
CAWRAAGVSGANVLTF
TGTGCCTGGAGAGCAGCAGGGGTGTCTGGGGCCAACGTCCTGACTTTC
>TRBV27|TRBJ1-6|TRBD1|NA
CASSWQGATYNSPLHF
TGTGCCAGCAGTTGGCAGGGGGCCACCTATAATTCACCCCTCCACTTT
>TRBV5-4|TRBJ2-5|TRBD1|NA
CASMDRVGETQYF
TGTGCCAGCATGGACAGGGTAGGAGAGACCCAGTACTTC
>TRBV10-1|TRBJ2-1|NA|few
CASYFRVGYNEQFF
TGCGCCAGCTATTTCCGGGTTGGGTACAATGAGCAGTTCTTC
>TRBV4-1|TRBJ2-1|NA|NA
CASSQDRVSGAPRNEQFF
TGCGCCAGCAGCCAAGATCGAGTTTCAGGGGCCCCTCGGAATGAGCAGTTCTTC
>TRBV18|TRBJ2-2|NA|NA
CASSEDSTGELFF
TGTGCCAGCTCAGAGGACAGCACCGGGGAGCTGTTTTTT
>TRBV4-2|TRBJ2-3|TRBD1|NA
CASSQEQGTDTQYF
TGTGCCAGCAGCCAGGAACAGGGGACAGATACGCAGTATTTT
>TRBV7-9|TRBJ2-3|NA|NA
CASSLGRASDTQYF
TGTGCCAGCAGCTTAGGCAGGGCCTCAGATACGCAGTATTTT
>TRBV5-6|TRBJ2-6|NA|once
CASSLGPGSGANVLTF
TGTGCCAGCAGCTTGGGCCCAGGTTCTGGGGCCAACGTCCTGACTTTC
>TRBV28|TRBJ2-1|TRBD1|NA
CASSPAGTGSNEQFF
TGTGCCAGCAGTCCCGCCGGGACAGGAAGCAATGAGCAGTTCTTC
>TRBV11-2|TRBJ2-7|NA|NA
CASSLAKVRGGGRGDEQYF
TGTGCCAGCAGCTTAGCTAAGGTTCGGGGAGGGGGGAGAGGAGACGAGCAGTACTTC
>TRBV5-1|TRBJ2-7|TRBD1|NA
CASAPGQGANEQYF
TGCGCCAGCGCACCGGGACAGGGGGCCAACGAGCAGTACTTC
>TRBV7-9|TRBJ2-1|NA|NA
CASSKGLQVTEQFF
TGTGCCAGCAGTAAGGGACTGCAAGTGACTGAGCAGTTCTTC
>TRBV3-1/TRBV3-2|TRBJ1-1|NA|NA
CASSQERRTEAFF
TGTGCCAGCAGCCAAGAAAGGAGGACTGAAGCTTTCTTT
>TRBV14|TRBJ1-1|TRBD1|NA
CASRPQGWTEAFF
TGTGCCAGCAGGCCACAGGGGTGGACTGAAGCTTTCTTT
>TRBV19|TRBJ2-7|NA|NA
CASSISRIGNEQYF
TGTGCCAGTAGTATAAGTCGAATCGGTAACGAGCAGTACTTC
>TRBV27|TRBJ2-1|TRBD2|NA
CASSFRAGGINEQFF
TGTGCCAGCAGTTTTCGAGCGGGAGGGATCAATGAGCAGTTCTTC
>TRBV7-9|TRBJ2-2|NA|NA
CASSPRDSNTGELFF
TGTGCCAGCAGCCCTCGGGACTCAAACACCGGGGAGCTGTTTTTT
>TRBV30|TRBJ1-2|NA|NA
CAWSGGVYGYTF
TGTGCCTGGAGTGGGGGCGTCTATGGCTACACCTTC
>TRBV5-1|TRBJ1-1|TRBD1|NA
CASSFITGAAEAFF
TGCGCCAGCAGCTTCATCACAGGGGCGGCTGAAGCTTTCTTT
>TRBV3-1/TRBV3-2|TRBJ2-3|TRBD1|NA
CASSQVGQKQYF
TGTGCCAGCAGCCAAGTGGGACAGAAGCAGTATTTT
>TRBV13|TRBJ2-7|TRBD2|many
CASSSGLAGSHEQYF
TGTGCCAGCAGCTCGGGACTAGCGGGATCTCACGAGCAGTACTTC
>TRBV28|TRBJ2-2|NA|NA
CASSITANTGELFF
TGTGCCAGCAGTATTACAGCGAACACCGGGGAGCTGTTTTTT
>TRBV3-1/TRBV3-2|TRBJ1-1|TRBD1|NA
CASSQVGGGTEAFF
TGTGCCAGCAGCCAAGTAGGGGGCGGCACTGAAGCTTTCTTT
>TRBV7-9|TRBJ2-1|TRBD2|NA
CASSDYLAEIYNEQFF
TGTGCCAGCAGCGACTATCTAGCGGAAATCTACAATGAGCAGTTCTTC
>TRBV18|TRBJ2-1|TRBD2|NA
CASSRETSGYNEQFF
TGTGCCAGCTCCCGGGAGACTAGCGGGTACAATGAGCAGTTCTTC
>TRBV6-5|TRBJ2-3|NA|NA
CASSYSRDTQYF
TGTGCCAGCAGTTACTCGAGAGATACGCAGTATTTT
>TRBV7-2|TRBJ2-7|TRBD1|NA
CASSLVGDRADEQYF
TGTGCCAGCAGCTTAGTTGGGGACAGGGCCGACGAGCAGTACTTC
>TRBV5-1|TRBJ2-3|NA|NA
CASSARDASTDTQYF
TGCGCCAGCAGCGCCAGGGATGCAAGCACAGATACGCAGTATTTT
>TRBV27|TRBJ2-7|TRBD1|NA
CASSLKGGWEQYF
TGTGCCAGCAGTTTAAAAGGGGGCTGGGAGCAGTACTTC
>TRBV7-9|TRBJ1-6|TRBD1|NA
CASSSNRGFNSPLHF
TGTGCCAGCAGCTCCAACAGGGGTTTTAATTCACCCCTCCACTTT